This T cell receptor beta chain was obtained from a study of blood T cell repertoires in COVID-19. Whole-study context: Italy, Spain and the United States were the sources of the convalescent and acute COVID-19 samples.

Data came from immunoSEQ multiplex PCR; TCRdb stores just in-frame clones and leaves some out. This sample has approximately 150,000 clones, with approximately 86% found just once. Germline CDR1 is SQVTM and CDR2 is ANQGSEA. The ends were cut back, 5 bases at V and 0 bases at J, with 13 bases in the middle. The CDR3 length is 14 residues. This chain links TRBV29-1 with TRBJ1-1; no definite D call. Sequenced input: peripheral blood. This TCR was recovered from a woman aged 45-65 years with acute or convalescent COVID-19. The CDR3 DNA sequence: TGCAGCGTTTATGGGCTTAACTTGAACACTGAAGCTTTCTTT. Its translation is CSVYGLNLNTEAFF.